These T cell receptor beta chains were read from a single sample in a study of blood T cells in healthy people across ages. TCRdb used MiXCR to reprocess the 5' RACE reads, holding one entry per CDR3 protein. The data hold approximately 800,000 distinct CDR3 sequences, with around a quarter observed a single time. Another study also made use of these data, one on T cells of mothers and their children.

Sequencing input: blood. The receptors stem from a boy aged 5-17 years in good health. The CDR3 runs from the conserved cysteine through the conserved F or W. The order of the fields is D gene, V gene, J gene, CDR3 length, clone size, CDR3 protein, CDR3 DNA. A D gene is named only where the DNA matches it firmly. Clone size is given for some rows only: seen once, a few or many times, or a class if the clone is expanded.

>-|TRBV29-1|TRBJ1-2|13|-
CSVAGALNYGYTF
TGCAGCGTTGCCGGGGCCCTTAACTATGGCTACACCTTC
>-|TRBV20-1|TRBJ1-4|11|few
CSARDGEKLFF
TGCAGTGCTAGGGACGGAGAAAAACTGTTTTTT
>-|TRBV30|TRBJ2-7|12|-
CAWSGTTYEQYF
TGTGCCTGGAGTGGGACGACCTACGAGCAGTACTTC
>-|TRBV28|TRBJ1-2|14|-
CASSFPGQFYGYTF
TGTGCCAGCAGTTTCCCAGGACAGTTCTATGGCTACACCTTC
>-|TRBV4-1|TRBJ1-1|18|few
CASSPLARNKVMNTEAFF
TGCGCCAGCAGCCCTCTGGCCAGGAACAAAGTTATGAACACTGAAGCTTTCTTT
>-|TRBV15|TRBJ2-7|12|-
CATSRDSAEQYF
TGTGCCACCAGCAGAGATAGCGCCGAGCAGTACTTC
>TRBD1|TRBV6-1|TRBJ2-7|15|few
CASSDTGTGGREQYF
TGTGCCAGCAGTGATACGGGGACAGGGGGGCGCGAGCAGTACTTC
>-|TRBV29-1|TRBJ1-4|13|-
CSVEREANEKLFF
TGCAGCGTGGAAAGGGAGGCTAATGAAAAACTGTTTTTT
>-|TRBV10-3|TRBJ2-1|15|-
CAIRGPASSYNEQFF
TGTGCCATCCGGGGGCCTGCTAGCTCCTACAATGAGCAGTTCTTC
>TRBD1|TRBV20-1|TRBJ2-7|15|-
CSARASTGQNYEQYF
TGCAGTGCTAGAGCCTCTACGGGACAGAACTACGAGCAGTACTTC
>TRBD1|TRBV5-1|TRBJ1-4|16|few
CASSPARTGVVEKLVF
TGCGCCAGCAGCCCGGCCAGGACAGGGGTTGTTGAAAAACTGGTTTTT
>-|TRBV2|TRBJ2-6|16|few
CASSEAGYSGANVLTF
TGTGCCAGCAGTGAGGCCGGCTACTCTGGGGCCAACGTCCTGACTTTC